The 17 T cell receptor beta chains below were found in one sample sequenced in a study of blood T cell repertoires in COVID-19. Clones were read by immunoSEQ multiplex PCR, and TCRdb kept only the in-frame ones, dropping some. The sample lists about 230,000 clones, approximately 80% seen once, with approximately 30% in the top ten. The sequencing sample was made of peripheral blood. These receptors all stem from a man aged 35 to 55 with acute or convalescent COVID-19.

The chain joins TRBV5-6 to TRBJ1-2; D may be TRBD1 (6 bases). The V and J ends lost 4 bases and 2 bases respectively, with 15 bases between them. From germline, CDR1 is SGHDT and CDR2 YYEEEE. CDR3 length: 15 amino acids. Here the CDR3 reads CASSLRTAKNYGYTF. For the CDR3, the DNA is TGTGCCAGCAGCCTACGGACAGCTAAGAACTATGGCTACACCTTC. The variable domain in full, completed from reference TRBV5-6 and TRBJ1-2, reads DAGVTQSPTHLIKTRGQQVTLRCSPKSGHDTVSWYQQALGQGPQFIFQYYEEEERQRGNFPDRFSGHQFPNYSSELNVNALLLGDSALYLCASSLRTAKNYGYTFGSGTRLTVV.

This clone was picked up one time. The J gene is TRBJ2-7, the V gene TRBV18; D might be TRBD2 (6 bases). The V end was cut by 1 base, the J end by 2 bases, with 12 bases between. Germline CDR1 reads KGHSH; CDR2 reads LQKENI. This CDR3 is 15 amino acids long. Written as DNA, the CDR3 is TGTGCCAGCTCACCACGGGTAGGCGGGGCCTACGAGCAGTACTTC. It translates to CASSPRVGGAYEQYF. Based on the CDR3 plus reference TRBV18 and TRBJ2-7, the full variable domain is NAGVMQNPRHLVRRRGQEARLRCSPMKGHSHVYWYRQLPEEGLKFMVYLQKENIIDESGMPKERFSAEFPKEGPSILRIQQVVRGDSAAYFCASSPRVGGAYEQYFGPGTRLTVT.

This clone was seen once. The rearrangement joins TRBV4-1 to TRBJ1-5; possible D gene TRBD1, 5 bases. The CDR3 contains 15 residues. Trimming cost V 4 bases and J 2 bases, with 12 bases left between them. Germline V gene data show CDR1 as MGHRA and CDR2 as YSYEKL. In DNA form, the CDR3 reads TGCGCCAGCAGCCTCATCCAGGGTGGCAATCAGCCCCAGCATTTT. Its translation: CASSLIQGGNQPQHF.

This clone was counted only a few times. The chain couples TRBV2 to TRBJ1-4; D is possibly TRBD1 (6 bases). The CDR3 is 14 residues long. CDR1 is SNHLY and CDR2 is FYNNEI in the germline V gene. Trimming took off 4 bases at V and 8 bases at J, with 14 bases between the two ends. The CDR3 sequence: CASSVPGQGEKLFF. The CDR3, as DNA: TGTGCCAGCAGTGTCCCGGGACAAGGGGAAAAACTGTTTTTT.

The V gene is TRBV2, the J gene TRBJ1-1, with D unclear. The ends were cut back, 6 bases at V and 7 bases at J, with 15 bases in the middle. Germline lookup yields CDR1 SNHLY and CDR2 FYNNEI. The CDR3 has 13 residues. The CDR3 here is CASRLTVFGEAFF. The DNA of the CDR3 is TGTGCCAGCAGGCTAACAGTTTTCGGTGAAGCTTTCTTT.

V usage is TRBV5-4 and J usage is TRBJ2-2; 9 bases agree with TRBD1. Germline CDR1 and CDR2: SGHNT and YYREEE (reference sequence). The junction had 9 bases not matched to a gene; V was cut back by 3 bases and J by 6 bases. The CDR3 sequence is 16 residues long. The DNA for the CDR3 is TGTGCCAGCAGCTCACCCTCCGGGACAGGGCCCGGGGAGCTGTTTTTT. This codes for CASSSPSGTGPGELFF.

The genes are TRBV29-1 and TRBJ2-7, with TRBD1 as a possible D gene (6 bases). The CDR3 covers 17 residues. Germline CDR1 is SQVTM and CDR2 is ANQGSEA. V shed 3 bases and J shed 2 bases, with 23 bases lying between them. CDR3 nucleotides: TGCAGCGTTGATCATCGTAACAGGGCAGGGGACCCCTACGAGCAGTACTTC. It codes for CSVDHRNRAGDPYEQYF.

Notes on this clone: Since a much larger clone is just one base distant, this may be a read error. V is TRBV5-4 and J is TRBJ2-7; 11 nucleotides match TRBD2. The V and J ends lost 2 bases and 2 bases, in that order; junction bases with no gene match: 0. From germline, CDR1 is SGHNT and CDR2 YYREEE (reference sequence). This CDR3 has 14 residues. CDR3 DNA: TGTGCCAGCAGCTTACTAGCGGGAGCCTACGAGCAGTACTTC. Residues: CASSLLAGAYEQYF.

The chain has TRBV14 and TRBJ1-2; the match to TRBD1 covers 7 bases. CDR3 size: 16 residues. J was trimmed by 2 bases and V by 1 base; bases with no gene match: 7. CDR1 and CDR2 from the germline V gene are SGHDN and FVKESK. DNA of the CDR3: TGTGCCAGCAGCCAAGCACCGGGACAGTTAAACTATGGCTACACCTTC. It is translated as CASSQAPGQLNYGYTF. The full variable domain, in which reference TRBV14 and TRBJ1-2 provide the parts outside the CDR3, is EAGVTQFPSHSVIEKGQTVTLRCDPISGHDNLYWYRRVMGKEIKFLLHFVKESKQDESGMPNNRFLAERTGGTYSTLKVQPAELEDSGVYFCASSQAPGQLNYGYTFGSGTRLTVV.

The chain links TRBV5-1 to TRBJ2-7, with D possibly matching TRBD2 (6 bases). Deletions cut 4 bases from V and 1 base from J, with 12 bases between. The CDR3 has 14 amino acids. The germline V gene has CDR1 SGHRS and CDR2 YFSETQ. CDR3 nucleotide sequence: TGCGCCAGCAGCCCAACGGGAGCGTCCTACGAGCAGTACTTC. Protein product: CASSPTGASYEQYF.

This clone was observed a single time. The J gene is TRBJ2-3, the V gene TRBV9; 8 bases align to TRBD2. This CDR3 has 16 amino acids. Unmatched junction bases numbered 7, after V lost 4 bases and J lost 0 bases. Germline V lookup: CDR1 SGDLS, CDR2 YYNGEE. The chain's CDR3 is CASSPHSGTSTDTQYF. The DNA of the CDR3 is TGTGCCAGCAGCCCTCATAGCGGGACTAGCACAGATACGCAGTATTTT.

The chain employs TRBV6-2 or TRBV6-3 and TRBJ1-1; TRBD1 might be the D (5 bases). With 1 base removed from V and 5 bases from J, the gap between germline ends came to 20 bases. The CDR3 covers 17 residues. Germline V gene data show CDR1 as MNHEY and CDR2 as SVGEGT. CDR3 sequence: CASSYLIGTGAETEAFF. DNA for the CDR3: TGTGCCAGCAGTTACTTGATCGGAACAGGCGCAGAGACTGAAGCTTTCTTT.

Here the CDR3 reads CASSPVQGSSSYEQYF. The CDR3 DNA follows: TGCGCCAGCAGCCCCGTACAGGGTAGTTCCTCCTACGAGCAGTACTTC. The chain has TRBV5-1 and TRBJ2-7, with a tentative D call TRBD1 (6 bases). CDR1 and CDR2 from the germline V gene are SGHRS and YFSETQ. Trimming cost V 4 bases and J 0 bases, with 17 bases left between them. The CDR3 contains 16 residues.

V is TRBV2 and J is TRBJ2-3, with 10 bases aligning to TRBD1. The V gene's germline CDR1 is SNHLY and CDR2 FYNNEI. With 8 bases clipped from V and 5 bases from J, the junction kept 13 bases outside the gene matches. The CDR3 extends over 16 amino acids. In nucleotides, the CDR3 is TGTGCCAGCGGGGCGGGATGGACAGGGGGTATAGATACGCAGTATTTT. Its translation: CASGAGWTGGIDTQYF.

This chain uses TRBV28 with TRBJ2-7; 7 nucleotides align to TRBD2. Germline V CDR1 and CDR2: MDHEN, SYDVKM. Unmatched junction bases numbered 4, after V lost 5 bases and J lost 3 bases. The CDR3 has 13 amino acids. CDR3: CASSMGGNYEQYF. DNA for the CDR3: TGTGCCAGCAGTATGGGGGGGAACTACGAGCAGTACTTC.

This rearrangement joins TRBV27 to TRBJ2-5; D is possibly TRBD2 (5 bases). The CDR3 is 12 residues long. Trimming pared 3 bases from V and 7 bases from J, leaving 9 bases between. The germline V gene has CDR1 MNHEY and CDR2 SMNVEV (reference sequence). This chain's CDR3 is CASSFVGGTQYF. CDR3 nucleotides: TGTGCCAGCAGTTTTGTCGGAGGGACCCAGTACTTC.

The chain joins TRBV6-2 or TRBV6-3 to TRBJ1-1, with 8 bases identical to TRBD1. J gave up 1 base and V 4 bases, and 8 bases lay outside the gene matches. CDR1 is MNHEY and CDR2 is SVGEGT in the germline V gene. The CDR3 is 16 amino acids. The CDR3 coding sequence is TGTGCCAGCAGTTCAACCCGGACAGGGCGGAACACTGAAGCTTTCTTT. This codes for CASSSTRTGRNTEAFF.